This is a list of T cell receptor beta chains from one sample in a study of cytomegalovirus exposure and HLA in healthy donors. Here immunoSEQ multiplex PCR was the method, and the copy in TCRdb shows in-frame clones only, minus some. The sample lists around 190,000 clones, roughly 8.7% occurring once. The sample was PBMCs. The source is a woman under 40 in good health and CMV-seropositive. Both conserved end residues are part of each CDR3. A D gene is named only where the DNA matches it firmly. Size tells how often a clone was seen (once, few, many) or the class of an expanded clone, and some rows leave it out.

j_gene,abundance,v_gene,len,d_gene,CDR3aa,CDR3nt
TRBJ2-5,few,TRBV4-1,14,-,CASSQDWRGQTQYF,TGCGCCAGCAGCCAAGATTGGAGGGGTCAGACCCAGTACTTC
TRBJ2-7,few,TRBV4-1,16,TRBD2,CASSRNDGGRAYEQYF,TGCGCCAGCAGCCGCAATGATGGCGGGAGGGCCTACGAGCAGTACTTC
TRBJ1-1,few,TRBV19,15,-,CASRSSGGAYTEAFF,TGTGCCAGTCGGTCCTCGGGAGGGGCGTACACTGAAGCTTTCTTT
TRBJ2-1,-,TRBV19,16,TRBD1,CASSIGTGIGYNEQFF,TGTGCCAGTAGTATAGGGACAGGGATTGGGTACAATGAGCAGTTCTTC
TRBJ2-2,-,TRBV7-7,16,TRBD1,CASSLGTGGNTGELFF,TGTGCCAGCAGCTTAGGGACAGGCGGGAACACCGGGGAGCTGTTTTTT
TRBJ2-7,-,TRBV5-1,15,TRBD2,CAKTSLAEIPYEQYF,TGCGCCAAAACCTCACTAGCGGAGATTCCCTACGAGCAGTACTTC
TRBJ1-2,few,TRBV19,16,-,CASRYSGRVGIYGYTF,TGTGCCAGTCGATACTCGGGGAGGGTTGGGATCTATGGCTACACCTTC
TRBJ2-7,-,TRBV27,12,TRBD1,CASSNRQGKQYF,TGTGCCAGCAGTAACCGACAGGGAAAGCAGTACTTC
TRBJ2-1,few,TRBV18,14,TRBD2,CASSPQRELNEQFF,TGTGCCAGCTCACCCCAGCGGGAGCTGAATGAGCAGTTCTTC
TRBJ2-7,-,TRBV5-5,14,-,CASSLAGQFREQYF,TGTGCCAGCAGCTTGGCGGGACAATTCCGGGAGCAGTACTTC
TRBJ2-1,many,TRBV5-6,16,TRBD1,CASSYGTATSYNEQFF,TGTGCCAGCAGCTACGGGACAGCCACTTCCTACAATGAGCAGTTCTTC
TRBJ1-4,few,TRBV11-2,11,-,CASSFGEKLFF,TGTGCCAGCAGCTTCGGTGAAAAACTGTTTTTT
TRBJ1-1,few,TRBV27,13,TRBD1,CASSSTGTTEAFF,TGTGCCAGCAGTTCGACAGGGACGACTGAAGCTTTCTTT
TRBJ1-5,few,TRBV6-5,13,-,CASRRGNNQPQHF,TGTGCCAGCAGACGAGGGAACAATCAGCCCCAGCATTTT
TRBJ2-3,-,TRBV5-1,16,TRBD2,CASSLEAGGRDRTQYF,TGCGCCAGCAGCTTGGAGGCGGGTGGGAGGGATCGGACGCAGTATTTT
TRBJ2-5,few,TRBV7-2,14,-,CASSLQRGGETQYF,TGTGCCAGCAGCTTACAAAGGGGGGGGGAGACCCAGTACTTC
TRBJ2-7,few,TRBV5-1,14,-,CASSLVGGSYEQYF,TGCGCCAGCAGCTTGGTGGGGGGTTCCTACGAGCAGTACTTC
TRBJ2-7,few,TRBV5-6,16,TRBD1,CASRFGQGIIPTEQYF,TGTGCCAGCAGGTTTGGACAGGGAATTATCCCTACCGAGCAGTACTTC
TRBJ1-1,-,TRBV9,14,TRBD1,CASSGQGMNTEAFF,TGTGCCAGCAGCGGACAGGGGATGAACACTGAAGCTTTCTTT
TRBJ1-4,-,TRBV5-1,14,TRBD1,CASSSDRSNEKLFF,TGCGCCAGCAGCTCGGACAGGAGTAATGAAAAACTGTTTTTT
TRBJ1-2,few,TRBV30,12,-,CAWTAGHYGYTF,TGTGCCTGGACGGCAGGGCACTATGGCTACACCTTC
TRBJ1-3,-,TRBV5-4,14,-,CASSLGGGSNTIYF,TGTGCCAGCAGCTTGGGGGGGGGCTCAAACACCATATATTTT
TRBJ2-5,few,TRBV6-5,15,-,CASSYSGGKGETQYF,TGTGCCAGCAGTTACTCTGGCGGGAAAGGAGAGACCCAGTACTTC
TRBJ2-3,-,TRBV5-4,14,TRBD1,CASSSGQGTDTQYF,TGTGCCAGCAGCTCGGGACAGGGGACAGATACGCAGTATTTT
TRBJ2-2,few,TRBV2,14,-,CASFGAEGSGELFF,TGTGCCAGCTTTGGAGCGGAAGGATCCGGGGAGCTGTTTTTT
TRBJ1-2,-,TRBV7-9,15,-,CASSSKQEHQYGYTF,TGTGCCAGCAGCTCGAAACAGGAACACCAGTATGGCTACACCTTC
TRBJ2-7,few,TRBV6-5,14,TRBD1,CASRKPGQGYEQYF,TGTGCCAGCAGGAAACCGGGACAGGGATACGAGCAGTACTTC
TRBJ2-4,-,TRBV9,20,TRBD2,CASSTGTSGRGRLAKNIQYF,TGTGCCAGCAGCACCGGGACTAGCGGGCGAGGGAGACTAGCCAAAAACATTCAGTACTTC
TRBJ2-3,-,TRBV12-5,18,TRBD1,CASGLARTGSLSTDTQYF,TGTGCTAGTGGTTTGGCAAGGACAGGGTCTCTTTCCACAGATACGCAGTATTTT
TRBJ1-1,-,TRBV4-1,15,-,CASSQDRKSGTEAFF,TGCGCCAGCAGCCAAGATAGGAAATCGGGGACTGAAGCTTTCTTT